A single T cell receptor beta chain is shown here with its context. No progression to ophthalmopathy during 18 months of follow-up defined stable disease. Researchers barred patients who had uncontrolled infection, other autoimmune disease, pregnancy or lactation. This CDR3 is 13 amino acids long. The V and J ends lost 7 bases and 2 bases respectively, with 11 bases between them. Germline CDR1 MNHGY, CDR2 SVAAGI. Amplification of TCR beta CDR3 regions used RNA as the template. A first-round RT-PCR of the TCR CDR3 used the HTBI primer set. TCRdb analysed the multiplex PCR reads with MiXCR anew, one entry per CDR3 protein. This table has about 840,000 distinct CDR3 sequences, 38% appearing once. This sample was taken from a study of T cells in Graves' hyperthyroidism and ophthalmopathy.

The origin of this receptor is a man aged 18 to 29 with Graves' hyperthyroidism. The material sequenced was blood. The chain recombines TRBV6-9 with TRBJ1-1; D remains unclear. The chain's CDR3 is CASIEQPNTEAFF. The CDR3 DNA reads TGTGCCAGCATCGAACAGCCAAACACTGAAGCTTTCTTT.